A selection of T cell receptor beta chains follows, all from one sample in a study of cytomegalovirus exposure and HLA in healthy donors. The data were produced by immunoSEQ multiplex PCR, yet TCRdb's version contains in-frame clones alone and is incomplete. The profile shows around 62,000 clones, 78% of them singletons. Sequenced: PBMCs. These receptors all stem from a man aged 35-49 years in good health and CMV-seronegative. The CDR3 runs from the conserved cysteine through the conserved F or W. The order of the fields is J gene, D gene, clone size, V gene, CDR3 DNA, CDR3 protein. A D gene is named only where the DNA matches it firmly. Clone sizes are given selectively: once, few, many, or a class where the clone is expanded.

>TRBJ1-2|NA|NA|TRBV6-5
TGTGCCAGCAGGGACAGCAAAAACTATGGCTACACCTTC
CASRDSKNYGYTF
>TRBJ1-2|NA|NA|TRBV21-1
TGTGCCAGCAGCGCCCAGGGTAGGAGCTATGGCTACACCTTC
CASSAQGRSYGYTF
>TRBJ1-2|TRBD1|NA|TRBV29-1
TGCAGCGTTGAAGGGGACAGGGTCCATGGCTACACCTTC
CSVEGDRVHGYTF
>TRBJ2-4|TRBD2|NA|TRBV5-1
TGCGCCAGCAGCGGGGGGGGACTCGGCAAAAACATTCAGTACTTC
CASSGGGLGKNIQYF
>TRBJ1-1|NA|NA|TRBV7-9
TGTGCCAGCTCCCCTAGGGCGGGGGCGGGAACTGAAGCTTTCTTT
CASSPRAGAGTEAFF
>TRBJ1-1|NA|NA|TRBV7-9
TGTGCCAGCAGCTTAAAAGATCACAGGGTTTATGGGAACACTGAAGCTTTCTTT
CASSLKDHRVYGNTEAFF
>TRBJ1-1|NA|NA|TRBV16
TGTGCCAGCAGCCCCTATGGGGGGACGAACACTGAAGCTTTCTTT
CASSPYGGTNTEAFF
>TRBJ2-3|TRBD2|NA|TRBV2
TGTGCCAGCAGTGCGGAGGGGATAGCGGGACAAAATCGCACGCAGTATTTT
CASSAEGIAGQNRTQYF
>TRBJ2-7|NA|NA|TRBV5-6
TGTGCCAGCAGCTTCTCCCTAACCTACGAGCAGTACTTC
CASSFSLTYEQYF
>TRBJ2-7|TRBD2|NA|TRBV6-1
TGTGCCAGCAGTGAACTAGCGGGTAGCTCCTACGAGCAGTACTTC
CASSELAGSSYEQYF
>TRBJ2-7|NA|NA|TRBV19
TGTGCCAGTAGTGTTCGGGGGTTCGAGCAGTACTTC
CASSVRGFEQYF
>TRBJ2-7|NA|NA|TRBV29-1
TGCAGCGTTCAAGACCCCGGTCGGTACGAGCAGTACTTC
CSVQDPGRYEQYF
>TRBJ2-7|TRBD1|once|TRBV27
TGTGCCAGCAGTTTGTCACCTGGGACAGGGTCTCTTGAGCAGTACTTC
CASSLSPGTGSLEQYF
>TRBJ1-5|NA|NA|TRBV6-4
TGTGCCAGCAGTGAGGAGCCAGCCCCCAATCAGCCCCAGCATTTT
CASSEEPAPNQPQHF
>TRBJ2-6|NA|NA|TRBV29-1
TGCAGCGTTGCTGGGCAGCCAGACTCTGGGGCCAACGTCCTGACTTTC
CSVAGQPDSGANVLTF
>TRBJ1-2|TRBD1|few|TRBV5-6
TGTGCCAGCAGCTGGACAGGGCCTAACTATGGCTACACCTTC
CASSWTGPNYGYTF
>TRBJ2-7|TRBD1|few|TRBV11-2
TGTGCCACCCGACAGGGGTCGGACGAGCAGTACTTC
CATRQGSDEQYF
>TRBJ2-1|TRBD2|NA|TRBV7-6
TGTGCCAGCAGCTCCACCCCACGGGGGGATGAGCAGTTCTTC
CASSSTPRGDEQFF
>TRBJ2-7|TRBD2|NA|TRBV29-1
TGCAGCGCTAGCGGGACTTCCTACGAGCAGTACTTC
CSASGTSYEQYF
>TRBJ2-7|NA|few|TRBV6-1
TGTGCCAGCAGTGGGGAAGACAGAGTCTCCTACGAGCAGTACTTC
CASSGEDRVSYEQYF
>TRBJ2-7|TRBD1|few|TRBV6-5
TGTGCCAGCAGTTCCCGGCTTGGGACAGGGGGATACGAGCAGTACTTC
CASSSRLGTGGYEQYF
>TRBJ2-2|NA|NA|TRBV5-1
TGCGCCAGCAGATTACAGGTTGACACCGGGGAGCTGTTTTTT
CASRLQVDTGELFF
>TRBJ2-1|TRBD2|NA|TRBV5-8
TGTGCCAGCAGCTACCGGACTAGCGGACTCCGTTACAATGAGCAGTTCTTC
CASSYRTSGLRYNEQFF
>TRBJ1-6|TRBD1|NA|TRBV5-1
TGCGCCAGCAGCTGGACGGACAGGGGGAATTCACCCCTCCACTTT
CASSWTDRGNSPLHF